A selection of T cell receptor beta chains follows, all from one sample in a study of PD-1 blockade in classical Hodgkin lymphoma. Assay used: immunoSEQ multiplex PCR; TCRdb lists only in-frame clones, some missing. In the table there are about 30,000 clones, around 71% of which are singletons. The source was peripheral blood mononuclear cells (PBMCs), collected before the second cycle of nivolumab. The receptors here all came from a human donor with classical Hodgkin lymphoma. Each CDR3 is given with its conserved first and last residue. Clone size is shown for a subset of rows, as once, few, many or a class of expanded clone.

abundance	v_gene	j_gene	len	CDR3aa
-	TRBV5-8	TRBJ2-3	16	CASSLLGGWSTDTQYF
-	TRBV19	TRBJ1-5	14	CASRSGGRGQPQHF
-	TRBV2	TRBJ1-2	14	CASSEILGTGAHTF
-	TRBV5-4	TRBJ1-4	16	CASSSRASGFWEKLFF
-	TRBV19	TRBJ2-1	15	CASSPLPGSPDEQFF
few	TRBV28	TRBJ1-5	14	CASCGRYSNQPQHF
-	TRBV2	TRBJ1-3	14	CASSGEGWGNTIYF
-	TRBV6-1	TRBJ2-5	14	CASSSWGGAETQYF
once	TRBV9	TRBJ1-1	15	CASSGDTYPGSEAFF
-	TRBV7-8	TRBJ2-5	14	CASSPGSTRETQYF
-	TRBV5-6	TRBJ2-2	16	CASSESGSPNTGELFF
-	TRBV7-9	TRBJ1-2	13	CASSGGQGPDYTF
-	TRBV18	TRBJ1-1	16	CASSPPSGVMNTEAFF
-	TRBV28	TRBJ1-3	15	CASSLRVTTGNTIYF
few	TRBV6-5	TRBJ1-5	15	CASSYAGDSNQPQHF
once	TRBV7-2	TRBJ2-3	14	CASSLAAGVDTQYF
-	TRBV6-1	TRBJ1-1	13	CASPGTPSTEAFF
once	TRBV6-5	TRBJ2-7	13	CASSYDGKNEQYF
once	TRBV6-1	TRBJ1-6	14	CASSELSTNSPLHF
-	TRBV7-8	TRBJ2-5	15	CASSLLTGGGETQYF
-	TRBV27	TRBJ2-7	16	CASSMTSGDISYEQYF
-	TRBV5-1	TRBJ1-2	14	CASSSKQGNYGYTF
-	TRBV27	TRBJ2-2	15	CASRLGTGVTGELFF
-	TRBV28	TRBJ2-5	15	CASSTWVGGRETQYF
-	TRBV30	TRBJ1-2	13	CAWSVMVNYGYTF
-	TRBV14	TRBJ1-1	13	CASSQTFGTEAFF
-	TRBV4-1	TRBJ2-1	20	CASSQDGLAGGRSSYNEQFF
-	TRBV6-1	TRBJ1-5	15	CASRTGRINNQPQHF
-	TRBV29-1	TRBJ2-3	15	CSVVGTSGGTDTQYF
-	TRBV28	TRBJ1-4	15	CASSRGTVTNEKLFF
-	TRBV19	TRBJ2-1	13	CASSGGRRNEQFF